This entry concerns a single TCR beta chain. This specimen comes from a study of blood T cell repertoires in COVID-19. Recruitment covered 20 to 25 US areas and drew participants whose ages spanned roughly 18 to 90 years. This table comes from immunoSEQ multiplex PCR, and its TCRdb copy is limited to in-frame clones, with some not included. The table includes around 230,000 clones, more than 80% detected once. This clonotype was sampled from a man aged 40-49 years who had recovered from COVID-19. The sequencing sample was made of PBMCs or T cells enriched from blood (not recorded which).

The DNA for the CDR3 is TGTGCCAGCAGCTTAGAACAGCTTAATACGCAGTATTTT. Encoded protein: CASSLEQLNTQYF. V usage is TRBV7-3 and J usage is TRBJ2-3; D is ambiguous. V lost 2 bases to trimming and J lost 7 bases, with 10 bases between them. Germline V gives CDR1 SGHTA, CDR2 FQGTGA. CDR3 length: 13 residues.